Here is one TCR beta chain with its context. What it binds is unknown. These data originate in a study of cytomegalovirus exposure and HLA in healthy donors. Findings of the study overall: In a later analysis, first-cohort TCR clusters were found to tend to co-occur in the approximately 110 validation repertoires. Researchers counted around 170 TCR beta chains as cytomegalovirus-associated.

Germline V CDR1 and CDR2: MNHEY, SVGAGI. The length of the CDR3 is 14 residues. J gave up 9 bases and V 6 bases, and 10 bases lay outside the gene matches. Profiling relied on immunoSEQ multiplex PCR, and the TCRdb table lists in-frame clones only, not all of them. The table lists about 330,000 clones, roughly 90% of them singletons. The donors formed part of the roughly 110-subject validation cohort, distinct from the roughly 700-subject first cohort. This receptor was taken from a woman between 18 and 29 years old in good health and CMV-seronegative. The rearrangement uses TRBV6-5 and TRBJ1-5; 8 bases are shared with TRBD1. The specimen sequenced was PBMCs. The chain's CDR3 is CASSSQQGGGPQHF. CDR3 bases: TGTGCCAGCAGCTCTCAACAGGGGGGTGGGCCCCAGCATTTT.